This T cell receptor beta chain was captured by sequencing in a study of response to subunit inactivated influenza vaccine. TCRdb reprocessed the RT-PCR reads via MiXCR and lists one record per CDR3 protein. The table shows around 200,000 distinct CDR3 sequences, with less than 15% occurring only once. The V gene's germline CDR1 is SGHVS and CDR2 FQNEAQ. V lost 1 base and J lost 4, with 12 bases in between. This CDR3 is 15 amino acids long. This clonotype was seen a handful of times. These same records also appear under a second study, on T cells expressing NK-cell markers. According to that study: Researchers built TCR beta cDNA using 5'RACE template switching with UMIs.

The sequence came from a man between 50 and 59 years old who received an inactivated influenza vaccine. The chain has TRBV7-8 and TRBJ2-3; D unclear. Sequencing used CD8+ T cells sorted from PBMCs, obtained less than 13 days after vaccination. CDR3 region: CASSLGTQNADTQYF. The CDR3 region has the DNA TGTGCCAGCAGCTTAGGGACCCAGAACGCAGATACGCAGTATTTT.